The 17 T cell receptor beta chains presented below share a single source sample, sequenced in a study of T cell responses to AZD1222 COVID-19 vaccine. Measured with immunoSEQ multiplex PCR; TCRdb has only the in-frame clones, and not every one. The data contain about 88,000 clones, 90% of them singletons. Sequencing was performed on peripheral blood, taken 28 days after the second AZD1222 dose. The receptors shown here come from an adult who received the AZD1222 COVID-19 vaccine.

V gene TRBV6-5 combines with J gene TRBJ1-2, with D possibly being TRBD1 (6 bases). The CDR3 is 14 amino acids. Germline lookup yields CDR1 MNHEY and CDR2 SVGAGI. V gave up 5 bases and J gave up 4 bases, with 14 bases separating them. The CDR3 DNA reads as TGTGCCAGCAGTCCACCTGGGGGGCCCTATGGCTACACCTTC. Encoded protein: CASSPPGGPYGYTF.

The chain has TRBV6-1 and TRBJ1-5; D call uncertain. The CDR3 covers 14 residues. Deletions cut 1 base from V and 6 bases from J, with 10 bases between. Germline V gene sequence: CDR1 MNHNS, CDR2 SASEGT. CDR3 amino acids: CASSEVVGRQPQHF. CDR3 nucleotide sequence: TGTGCCAGCAGTGAAGTAGTGGGTCGTCAGCCCCAGCATTTT.

The V gene is TRBV6-5, the J gene TRBJ1-2; no firm D call. Per the germline V gene, CDR1 is MNHEY and CDR2 is SVGAGI. This CDR3 contains 14 residues. Between the trimmed V and J ends, which lost 6 bases and 0 bases, there was a span of 11 bases. The CDR3 nucleotides read TGTGCCAGCAGACTAAATCCTCCTAACTATGGCTACACCTTC. Translated: CASRLNPPNYGYTF.

With respect to this clone: Distinct nucleotide sequences in the sample also encode this CDR3. V usage is TRBV9 and J usage is TRBJ1-5, with D maybe TRBD1 (5 bases). Germline CDR1 SGDLS, CDR2 YYNGEE. V was cut by 0 bases and J by 1 base, with 5 bases left in between. The CDR3 is 14 residues long. CDR3 in amino acids: CASSVGQSNQPQHF. The CDR3 DNA sequence: TGTGCCAGCAGCGTAGGACAGAGCAATCAGCCCCAGCATTTT.

V gene TRBV25-1 combines with J gene TRBJ1-4; 8 nucleotides align to TRBD1. This CDR3 has 14 amino acids. Germline V lookup: CDR1 MGHDK, CDR2 SYGVNS. V was clipped by 8 bases and J by 5 bases; unmatched bases: 7. CDR3 in DNA: TGTGCCAGCGGTAGGACAGGGACGAATGAAAAACTGTTTTTT. Amino acids: CASGRTGTNEKLFF.

The rearrangement links TRBV24-1 to TRBJ2-2; the match to TRBD1 covers 7 bases. Trimming at V came to 1 base and at J to 4 bases, leaving 5 bases not matched to a gene. Germline assignment: CDR1 KGHDR and CDR2 SFDVKD. This CDR3 region has 16 residues. CDR3 sequence: CATSDFYRGSTGELFF. For the CDR3, the DNA is TGTGCCACCAGTGATTTCTACAGGGGAAGCACCGGGGAGCTGTTTTTT.

The chain recombines TRBV5-4 with TRBJ1-6, with a possible D match to TRBD1 (5 bases). Germline V gene lookup returns CDR1 SGHNT and CDR2 YYREEE (reference sequence). The CDR3 has 14 residues. Deletions cut 4 bases from V and 4 bases from J, with 9 bases between. This CDR3 is CASSEGPYNSPLHF. CDR3 DNA sequence: TGTGCCAGCAGCGAGGGGCCTTATAATTCACCCCTCCACTTT.

The genes are TRBV5-5 and TRBJ2-5; D assignment may be TRBD1 or TRBD2 (5 bases each). In germline, CDR1 is SGHKS, CDR2 YYEKEE (reference sequence). The CDR3 sequence is 14 residues long. Trimming took off 4 bases at V and 5 bases at J, with 15 bases between the two ends. CDR3: CASSPGAGGETQYF. The CDR3 region has the DNA TGTGCCAGCAGCCCTGGGGCAGGAGGCGAGACCCAGTACTTC.

This clone was found once. This chain uses TRBV3-1 (or the pseudogene TRBV3-2) with TRBJ1-2; TRBD1 matches at 7 bases. V gave up 0 bases and J gave up 3 bases; unmatched junction bases: 13. The CDR3 extends over 18 amino acids. Germline V gene data show CDR1 as LGHDT and CDR2 as YNNKEL (reference sequence). The CDR3 region is CASSQDEELTGLDYGYTF. In DNA, the CDR3 is TGTGCCAGCAGCCAAGATGAGGAACTGACAGGGCTGGACTATGGCTACACCTTC.

The V call is TRBV28, the J call TRBJ1-2; the match to TRBD1 covers 9 bases. This CDR3 is built from 18 residues. The V and J ends lost 3 bases and 4 bases, in that order; junction bases with no gene match: 15. Germline loops: CDR1 MDHEN, CDR2 SYDVKM. Here the CDR3 DNA reads TGTGCCAGCAGTTTTCACTCGACAGGGGGAACTTTCTTCTATGGCTACACCTTC. Its protein is CASSFHSTGGTFFYGYTF.

The chain recombines TRBV12-3 or TRBV12-4 with TRBJ1-3; 7 bases match TRBD1. CDR3 length equals 13 residues. V lost 10 bases and J lost 3; bases outside the gene matches: 6. This chain's CDR3 is CATRQGGGNTIYF. CDR3 sequence (DNA): TGTGCCACAAGACAGGGAGGTGGAAACACCATATATTTT.

This clone was recorded a few times. CDR3 coding DNA: TGTGCCAGCAGCTTACGGACAGGCAATGAAAAACTGTTTTTT. Translating gives CASSLRTGNEKLFF. The chain carries TRBV7-8 and TRBJ1-4; TRBD1 agrees at 7 bases. CDR1 and CDR2 (germline): SGHVS, FQNEAQ. J lost 5 bases, V lost 2 bases, and 2 bases had no gene match. The CDR3 totals 14 residues.

V usage is TRBV6-5 and J usage is TRBJ1-2; 7 bases align to TRBD1. This CDR3 spans 15 amino acids. The germline gives CDR1 MNHEY, CDR2 SVGAGI. Trimming removed 0 bases from V and 4 bases from J; junction bases left unmatched: 5. This CDR3 reads CASSYSNRGGYGYTF. The CDR3 region has the DNA TGTGCCAGCAGTTACTCCAACAGGGGTGGCTATGGCTACACCTTC.

V usage is TRBV4-2 and J usage is TRBJ1-5; 10 bases match TRBD1. The CDR3 has 16 amino acids. Germline assignment: CDR1 LGHNA and CDR2 YNFKEQ. J was trimmed by 7 bases and V by 1 base; bases with no gene match: 7. The CDR3 sequence is CASSQVGTGVEQPQHF. Written as DNA, the CDR3 is TGTGCCAGCAGCCAAGTCGGGACAGGGGTAGAGCAGCCCCAGCATTTT.

The chain links TRBV5-6 to TRBJ2-5; TRBD2 matches 12 bases. Germline V gene data show CDR1 as SGHDT and CDR2 as YYEEEE. Trimming cost V 6 bases and J 4 bases; bases outside gene matches: 7. This CDR3 region has 15 residues. CDR3 bases: TGTGCCAGCACCGCACTAGCGGGGGGAGGAGAGACCCAGTACTTC. Its protein is CASTALAGGGETQYF.

The chain employs TRBV3-1 (or the pseudogene TRBV3-2) and TRBJ1-1; tentatively, D is TRBD1 (5 bases). The CDR3 length is 13 residues. The germline V gene has CDR1 LGHDT and CDR2 YNNKEL (reference sequence). The V gene lost 5 bases and the J gene lost 4 bases, with 11 bases spanning the gap. The CDR3: CASSVQGGTEAFF. The CDR3 nucleotides read TGTGCCAGCAGCGTGCAGGGTGGCACTGAAGCTTTCTTT.

The genes are TRBV28 and TRBJ1-2; 8 bases line up with TRBD1. CDR1 is MDHEN and CDR2 is SYDVKM in the germline V gene. With 6 bases clipped from V and 4 bases from J, the junction kept 7 bases outside the gene matches. The CDR3 is 14 amino acids. CDR3 nucleotides: TGTGCCAGCAGATCGGGACAGGCCTCCTATGGCTACACCTTC. It translates to CASRSGQASYGYTF.